The 29 T cell receptor beta chains in this list originate from one sample, sequenced in a study of cytomegalovirus exposure and HLA in healthy donors. The PCR was carried out with 60 Vbeta primers and 13 Jbeta primers. Method: immunoSEQ multiplex PCR; TCRdb's copy keeps in-frame clones and lacks some. The repertoire consists of roughly 110,000 clones, with 82% occurring once and the leading ten covering roughly 2.6%. The sample taken for sequencing was PBMCs. Every receptor here comes from a man aged 25-45 years in good health and CMV-seropositive.

This sequence joins TRBV27 and TRBJ2-7, with D perhaps TRBD2 (5 bases). The length of the CDR3 is 14 residues. Germline V gene data show CDR1 as MNHEY and CDR2 as SMNVEV (reference sequence). V was cut by 4 bases and J by 1 base, with 11 bases left in between. CDR3 DNA: TGTGCCAGCAGTTGGGGAAGGAGGTCCTACGAGCAGTACTTC. Translated: CASSWGRRSYEQYF.

The chain couples TRBV5-1 to TRBJ1-1, with a weak D call TRBD1 (6 bases). This CDR3 spans 15 amino acids. Trimming left V 4 bases short and J 4 bases short, with 17 bases between. The germline gives CDR1 SGHRS, CDR2 YFSETQ. The CDR3 region is CASSATQGSGTEAFF. CDR3 bases: TGCGCCAGCAGCGCTACCCAGGGGTCGGGCACTGAAGCTTTCTTT.

The chain joins TRBV21-1 to TRBJ1-6; TRBD1 is the table's D call, not checked against the DNA. TRBV21-1 corresponds to a pseudogene. The CDR3 length is 17 residues. CDR3 coding DNA: TGTGCCAGCAGCAAAGCGCGAAGGGGTACCTATAATTCACCCCTCCACTTT. Protein: CASSKARRGTYNSPLHF.

The rearrangement links TRBV29-1 to TRBJ1-1; D is unclear. The CDR3 spans 11 residues. Germline CDR1 reads SQVTM; CDR2 reads ANQGSEA. With 8 bases removed from V and 0 bases from J, the gap between germline ends came to 7 bases. CDR3 nucleotide sequence: TGCAGCTCAGAAGTGAACACTGAAGCTTTCTTT. Translation gives CSSEVNTEAFF.

This chain links TRBV11-2 with TRBJ2-7; TRBD1 aligns across 9 bases. J gave up 1 base and V 3 bases, and 4 bases lay outside the gene matches. Germline loops: CDR1 SGHAT, CDR2 FQNNGV. The length of the CDR3 is 15 residues. The CDR3 region has the DNA TGTGCCAGCAGCTTCGGGACAGGGTTATCCTACGAGCAGTACTTC. Protein product: CASSFGTGLSYEQYF.

The chain carries TRBV21-1 and TRBJ1-3; the DNA was not compared with TRBD1, the D call given in the table. TRBV21-1 is described as a pseudogene. The CDR3 consists of 17 residues. The CDR3 is CASSKVPAGNSGNTIYF. Here the CDR3 DNA reads TGTGCCAGCAGCAAAGTACCGGCAGGGAACTCTGGAAACACCATATATTTT.

In this sample, this clone turned up a few times. Here the CDR3 DNA reads TGTGCCTGGGGCAGGGTTGGGGCTAATGAAAAACTGTTTTTT. It specifies CAWGRVGANEKLFF. The chain recombines TRBV30 with TRBJ1-4, with D perhaps TRBD1 (5 bases). The CDR3 loop spans 14 amino acids. V lost 5 bases and J lost 3, with 13 bases in between. Germline-derived CDR1 and CDR2 are GTSNPN and SVGIG (reference sequence).

The chain carries TRBV19 and TRBJ1-4, with TRBD1 matching over 11 bases. Germline V gene sequence: CDR1 LNHDA, CDR2 SQIVND (reference sequence). The CDR3 has 14 residues. V shed 5 bases, J shed 10 bases, and the junction held 6 bases outside the gene matches. The CDR3 region is CASSSGTGGVKLFF. The CDR3 DNA is TGTGCCAGTAGTTCCGGGACAGGGGGGGTAAAACTGTTTTTT.

The chain combines TRBV11-2 with TRBJ2-1, with 7 nucleotides matching TRBD1. V shed 0 bases and J 8 bases; nucleotides not matched to a gene: 7. The CDR3 covers 15 residues. Germline assignment: CDR1 SGHAT and CDR2 FQNNGV. The CDR3 DNA reads as TGTGCCAGCAGCTTAGAAGGGGGCCAAGGAGATGAGCAGTTCTTC. Translating it yields CASSLEGGQGDEQFF.

The J gene is TRBJ2-3, the V gene TRBV2; D is possibly TRBD1 (5 bases). CDR3 length: 14 amino acids. Germline lookup yields CDR1 SNHLY and CDR2 FYNNEI. Trimming pared 4 bases from V and 6 bases from J, leaving 14 bases between. CDR3 sequence: CASSGRVGRDTQYF. The DNA for the CDR3 is TGTGCCAGCAGTGGCAGGGTGGGCAGGGATACGCAGTATTTT.

The genes are TRBV10-3 and TRBJ2-2; D not certain. Germline loops: CDR1 ENHRY, CDR2 SYGVKD. CDR3 size: 15 residues. Trimming stripped 5 bases from V and 4 bases from J, with 14 bases between. As DNA, the CDR3 is TGTGCCATCAGTATGGAGAGTGTTGGCACCGGGGAGCTGTTTTTT. It encodes CAISMESVGTGELFF.

CDR3 residues: CASSPWTGTQNTEAFF. The CDR3, as DNA: TGTGCCAGCAGCCCTTGGACAGGGACCCAGAACACTGAAGCTTTCTTT. The chain uses TRBV11-1 and TRBJ1-1, with 8 positions matching TRBD1. The junction had 9 bases not matched to a gene; V was cut back by 5 bases and J by 1 base. The CDR3 covers 16 residues. Germline CDR1 and CDR2: SGHAT and FQDESV (reference sequence). The whole variable domain, remainder taken from reference TRBV11-1 and TRBJ1-1, is EAEVAQSPRYKITEKSQAVAFWCDPISGHATLYWYRQILGQGPELLVQFQDESVVDDSQLPKDRFSAERLKGVDSTLKIQPAELGDSAMYLCASSPWTGTQNTEAFFGQGTRLTVV.

This chain links TRBV21-1 with TRBJ1-1; the table's D call of TRBD1 was not tested on the DNA. TRBV21-1 is reported as a pseudogene. The CDR3 extends over 17 amino acids. The CDR3 reads CASSKKEGQGNGTEAFF. In nucleotides, the CDR3 is TGTGCCAGCAGCAAAAAAGAGGGACAGGGCAACGGAACTGAAGCTTTCTTT.

This clone was seen more than once but under ten times. The V gene is TRBV6-1, the J gene TRBJ2-7; 9 positions match TRBD2. The CDR3 covers 15 residues. V shed 7 bases, J shed 2 bases, and the junction held 9 bases outside the gene matches. From germline, CDR1 is MNHNS and CDR2 SASEGT. The CDR3 reads CASTEAAGGTYEQYF. The CDR3 coding sequence is TGTGCCAGCACCGAAGCGGCGGGGGGGACCTACGAGCAGTACTTC.

The rearrangement joins TRBV19 to TRBJ2-2; 10 nucleotides match TRBD2. The CDR3 is made up of 17 amino acids. The junction had 6 bases not matched to a gene; V was cut back by 3 bases and J by 2 bases. Germline V lookup: CDR1 LNHDA, CDR2 SQIVND (reference sequence). The CDR3 protein is CASSIRLAGANTGELFF. CDR3 nucleotide sequence: TGTGCCAGTAGTATCCGTCTAGCGGGGGCAAACACCGGGGAGCTGTTTTTT.

This rearrangement joins TRBV2 to TRBJ2-5, with 9 bases lining up with TRBD1. In germline, CDR1 is SNHLY, CDR2 FYNNEI. J was trimmed by 5 bases and V by 10 bases; bases with no gene match: 2. This CDR3 comprises 11 residues. CDR3 residues: CATGQGETQYF. CDR3 DNA: TGTGCCACCGGACAGGGGGAGACCCAGTACTTC.

The chain joins TRBV7-2 to TRBJ1-4; D gene ambiguous. Per the germline V gene, CDR1 is SGHTA and CDR2 is FQGNSA. The CDR3 contains 13 residues. V lost 6 bases to trimming and J lost 7 bases, with 12 bases between them. The CDR3 DNA is TGTGCCAGCAGACAGTATCTCAGTGAAAAACTGTTTTTT. Its translation is CASRQYLSEKLFF.

J is TRBJ1-1 and V is TRBV11-1; TRBD1 might be the D (5 bases). The ends were cut back, 8 bases at V and 4 bases at J, with 17 bases in the middle. The germline V gene has CDR1 SGHAT and CDR2 FQDESV (reference sequence). The CDR3 has 14 amino acids. CDR3 in DNA: TGTGCCAGCTCCCAGAACGCAGGGATCACTGAAGCTTTCTTT. Its protein is CASSQNAGITEAFF.

This chain uses TRBV7-9 with TRBJ2-7, with 10 bases that match TRBD1. Losses at the gene ends were 3 bases for V and 2 bases for J; bases not matched to a gene: 7. The germline CDR1 and CDR2 sequences are SEHNR and FQNEAQ (reference sequence). CDR3 length equals 16 residues. This CDR3 is CASSLTTGTGAYEQYF. Written as DNA, the CDR3 is TGTGCCAGCAGCTTGACGACCGGGACAGGGGCCTACGAGCAGTACTTC.

The sample holds a few counts of this clone. V and J are TRBV7-8 and TRBJ2-7, with unresolved D. The ends were cut back, 4 bases at V and 2 bases at J, with 9 bases in the middle. CDR1 SGHVS and CDR2 FQNEAQ come from the germline V gene. The CDR3 spans 13 residues. In DNA form, the CDR3 reads TGTGCCAGCAGCTCGCGGTTTGCCTACGAGCAGTACTTC. It translates to CASSSRFAYEQYF.

Here the CDR3 DNA reads TGTGCCAGCAGCTTACAGTTCAGCAATCAGCCCCAGCATTTT. Translating gives CASSLQFSNQPQHF. The V and J genes are TRBV7-8 and TRBJ1-5; no reliable D call. The V and J ends lost 2 bases and 1 base respectively, with 6 bases between them. The CDR3 extends over 14 amino acids. CDR1 is SGHVS and CDR2 is FQNEAQ in the germline V gene.

This chain links TRBV2 with TRBJ1-5, with D possibly matching TRBD1 (6 bases). Trimming removed 3 bases at V and 3 bases at J, with 9 bases between. This CDR3 is 14 amino acids long. Germline CDR1 is SNHLY and CDR2 is FYNNEI. CDR3 nucleotides: TGTGCCAGCAGTGAGACAGGATCCAATCAGCCCCAGCATTTT. Translation gives CASSETGSNQPQHF.

V and J are TRBV7-8 and TRBJ1-1; D remains unclear. Germline V gene sequence: CDR1 SGHVS, CDR2 FQNEAQ. The CDR3 consists of 13 residues. Trimming removed 3 bases at V and 5 bases at J, with 10 bases between. This chain's CDR3 is CASSLTGVTEAFF. The CDR3 bases are TGTGCCAGCAGCTTGACTGGAGTAACTGAAGCTTTCTTT.

V is TRBV6-1 and J is TRBJ2-7; TRBD1 aligns across 7 bases. The CDR3 consists of 14 residues. J was trimmed by 2 bases and V by 6 bases; bases with no gene match: 7. Germline CDR1 and CDR2: MNHNS and SASEGT. CDR3 residues: CASRSGQLPYEQYF. The CDR3 region has the DNA TGTGCCAGCAGATCGGGACAGCTACCCTACGAGCAGTACTTC.

This sequence joins TRBV7-7 and TRBJ2-2; 10 bases line up with TRBD2. CDR3 size: 16 residues. The J segment lost 1 base and the V segment lost 4 bases, leaving 3 bases of the junction unmatched. From germline, CDR1 is SSHAT and CDR2 FNYEAQ (reference sequence). The CDR3: CASSSTSGWNTGELFF. Written as DNA, the CDR3 is TGTGCCAGCAGCTCGACTAGCGGGTGGAACACCGGGGAGCTGTTTTTT. The full variable domain, completed using reference TRBV7-7 and TRBJ2-2, is GAGVSQSPRYKVTKRGQDVTLRCDPISSHATLYWYQQALGQGPEFLTYFNYEAQPDKSGLPSDRFSAERPEGSISTLTIQRTEQRDSAMYRCASSSTSGWNTGELFFGEGSRLTVL.

CDR3 sequence (DNA): TGTGCCAGTAGCCTGGACCACTCGGCGGGCAACACTGAAGCTTTCTTT. It specifies CASSLDHSAGNTEAFF. The rearrangement uses TRBV19 and TRBJ1-1; D remains ambiguous. The CDR3 spans 16 residues. V dropped 6 bases and J dropped 2 bases, with 19 bases sitting between them. Germline CDR1 reads LNHDA; CDR2 reads SQIVND (reference sequence).

The chain joins TRBV2 to TRBJ2-6; the D gene is possibly TRBD2 (6 bases). Between the trimmed V and J ends, which lost 7 bases and 4 bases, there was a span of 14 bases. Germline V lookup: CDR1 SNHLY, CDR2 FYNNEI. The CDR3 sequence is 15 residues long. Here the CDR3 reads CASTIDSGGANVLTF. In DNA, the CDR3 is TGTGCCAGCACAATAGACAGCGGGGGGGCCAACGTCCTGACTTTC.

The chain links TRBV5-1 to TRBJ2-7; D might be TRBD1 (5 bases). Deletions cut 3 bases from V and 4 bases from J, with 14 bases between. Germline CDR1 is SGHRS and CDR2 is YFSETQ. This CDR3 has 14 amino acids. CDR3 loop: CASSSGIKLYEQYF. The CDR3 DNA follows: TGCGCCAGCAGCTCAGGGATTAAATTGTACGAGCAGTACTTC.

The J gene is TRBJ1-5, the V gene TRBV9; D is perhaps TRBD1 (5 bases). With 3 bases removed from V and 2 bases from J, the gap between germline ends came to 9 bases. This CDR3 is built from 14 residues. The V gene's germline CDR1 is SGDLS and CDR2 YYNGEE. The CDR3 DNA follows: TGTGCCAGCAGCGCGGGACTGGGCAATCAGCCCCAGCATTTT. Protein product: CASSAGLGNQPQHF.